This TCR beta chain was recorded in a study of T-cell memory formation after mild COVID-19. Turning to the study itself: Largely donor-specific sequence clusters came from two donors.

5'RACE, which relied on constant-segment primers, yielded TCR alpha and TCR beta cDNA libraries carrying sample barcodes and UMIs. A single record per CDR3 protein comes from TCRdb applying MiXCR to the 5' RACE reads. The profile shows over 300,000 distinct CDR3 sequences, 20% to 25% of them singletons. Trimming removed 3 bases from V and 5 bases from J, with 16 bases in between. Germline values: CDR1 SGHTA, CDR2 FQGNSA. There are 15 residues in the CDR3. General study results and limits: Whereas later expanders leaned CD4+, clones contracting day 15 to 85 showed a balanced CD4/CD8 makeup. A subset of responding clones appeared in pre-infection memory, suggesting cross-reactive memory joined.

Concerning this clonotype: Antigen specificity is unknown.

The specimen was PBMCs or a T cell subset sorted from them (not recorded which). This TCR was sampled from a man in his late teens or twenties who had mild COVID-19 (a few samples of this study predate the infection). Cell type and time point are not known. The chain uses TRBV7-2 and TRBJ2-5; D possibly corresponds to TRBD2 (5 bases). The CDR3 sequence: CASSFRASGRETQYF. In DNA, the CDR3 is TGTGCCAGCAGCTTCCGGGCCTCGGGAAGGGAGACCCAGTACTTC.